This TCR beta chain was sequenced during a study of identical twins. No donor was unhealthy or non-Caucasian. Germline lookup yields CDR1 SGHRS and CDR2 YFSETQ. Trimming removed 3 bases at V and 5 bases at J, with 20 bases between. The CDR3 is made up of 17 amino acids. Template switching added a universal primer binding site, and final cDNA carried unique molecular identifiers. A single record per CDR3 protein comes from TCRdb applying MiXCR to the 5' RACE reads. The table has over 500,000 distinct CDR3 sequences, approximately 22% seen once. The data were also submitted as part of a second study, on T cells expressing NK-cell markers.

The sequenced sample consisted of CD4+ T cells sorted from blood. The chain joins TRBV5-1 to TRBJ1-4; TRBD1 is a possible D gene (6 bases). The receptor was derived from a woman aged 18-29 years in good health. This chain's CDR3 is CASSSLASGGTNEKLFF. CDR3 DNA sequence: TGCGCCAGCAGCTCCCTAGCTTCGGGGGGCACAAATGAAAAACTGTTTTTT.